A selection of T cell receptor beta chains follows, all from one sample in a study of T cell repertoires in cytomegalovirus infection. Via MiXCR, TCRdb re-called the reads, giving one row per CDR3 protein. Of some 700,000 distinct CDR3 sequences in the sample, 35% were seen once. Sequenced material: PBMCs. The receptors originated from a human donor in good health (CMV status not recorded). Some clones in this sample may be carry-over from other donors' samples. CDR3s leave out the opening cysteine and the closing phenylalanine or tryptophan. Each record gives: CDR3 length, V gene, CDR3 protein.

cdr3_length: 12; v_call: TRBV19; cdr3_aa: ASSPSLRTQPQH
cdr3_length: 13; v_call: TRBV19; cdr3_aa: ASSIPVDSNQPQH
cdr3_length: 14; v_call: TRBV7-6; cdr3_aa: ASSPIGGAGVNEQF
cdr3_length: 13; v_call: TRBV7-2; cdr3_aa: ASSSDRGRSQPQH
cdr3_length: 13; v_call: TRBV6-5; cdr3_aa: ASSYSADNTDTQY
cdr3_length: 16; v_call: TRBV6-6; cdr3_aa: ASSYENIRELLNTEAF
cdr3_length: 12; v_call: TRBV7-8; cdr3_aa: ASSFSSTNEKLF
cdr3_length: 11; v_call: TRBV29-1; cdr3_aa: SVLGQGGEKLF
cdr3_length: 11; v_call: TRBV12-3/TRBV12-4; cdr3_aa: ASSSPRGRTIY
cdr3_length: 11; v_call: TRBV7-9; cdr3_aa: ASTLEGDYGYT
cdr3_length: 13; v_call: TRBV28; cdr3_aa: ASSLEGAPNTEAF
cdr3_length: 13; v_call: TRBV19; cdr3_aa: ASSPQRGGFDEQF
cdr3_length: 13; v_call: TRBV2; cdr3_aa: ASKRGFSTNEKLF
cdr3_length: 15; v_call: TRBV15; cdr3_aa: ATSRAENRGRRETQY
cdr3_length: 13; v_call: TRBV4-1; cdr3_aa: ASSQEPTRVTEAF
cdr3_length: 15; v_call: TRBV7-9; cdr3_aa: ASSLVGQGGSGYEQY
cdr3_length: 12; v_call: TRBV7-2; cdr3_aa: ASSKYTGNTEAF
cdr3_length: 15; v_call: TRBV28; cdr3_aa: ASSPPWTGARYNEQF
cdr3_length: 13; v_call: TRBV7-2; cdr3_aa: ASSSTTTGTPTQY
cdr3_length: 13; v_call: TRBV7-4; cdr3_aa: DSSLIGLARNEQY
cdr3_length: 15; v_call: TRBV28; cdr3_aa: ASSPWGGVRSKNIQY
cdr3_length: 13; v_call: TRBV4-2; cdr3_aa: ASSHQERSLYGYT
cdr3_length: 16; v_call: TRBV3-1; cdr3_aa: ASSQGNRGSYSNQPQH
cdr3_length: 13; v_call: TRBV12-3/TRBV12-4; cdr3_aa: ASSDTGGANEKLF
cdr3_length: 14; v_call: TRBV7-6; cdr3_aa: ASSHPGTGLNTEAF
cdr3_length: 18; v_call: TRBV5-1; cdr3_aa: ASSPRPGTGNGVGDSPLH
cdr3_length: 9; v_call: TRBV20-1; cdr3_aa: SARPGYGYT
cdr3_length: 12; v_call: TRBV27; cdr3_aa: ASSPGTGTPEQY
cdr3_length: 11; v_call: TRBV28; cdr3_aa: ASSLRGLYGYT
cdr3_length: 13; v_call: TRBV7-9; cdr3_aa: ASSSGRNLRDEQY
cdr3_length: 12; v_call: TRBV7-3; cdr3_aa: ASSSPQVYNEQF
cdr3_length: 12; v_call: TRBV7-3; cdr3_aa: ASSFPGRASPLH
cdr3_length: 16; v_call: TRBV7-2; cdr3_aa: ASSSGRAIVVRQETQY
cdr3_length: 9; v_call: TRBV14; cdr3_aa: ASSQWEEAF
cdr3_length: 12; v_call: TRBV20-1; cdr3_aa: SARGASGITEQY
cdr3_length: 11; v_call: TRBV5-1; cdr3_aa: ASRPETRNTIY
cdr3_length: 12; v_call: TRBV6-1; cdr3_aa: ASSDGQSTDTQY
cdr3_length: 19; v_call: TRBV6-5; cdr3_aa: ASSYSKRDRGPLLSDTEAF
cdr3_length: 12; v_call: TRBV19; cdr3_aa: ASTRRGLNTEAF
cdr3_length: 13; v_call: TRBV9; cdr3_aa: ASSAGQGRSWGAF
cdr3_length: 15; v_call: TRBV4-1; cdr3_aa: ASSPTWPPNSNQPQH
cdr3_length: 11; v_call: TRBV19; cdr3_aa: ATGGSGSYEQY
cdr3_length: 12; v_call: TRBV20-1; cdr3_aa: SAARASYNSPLH